This T cell receptor beta chain comes out of a study of blood T cell repertoires in COVID-19. This clone occurred once. The V gene end was trimmed by 2 bases and the J gene end by 0 bases; junction bases not matched to a gene: 4. The germline V gene has CDR1 KGHDR and CDR2 SFDVKD. The CDR3 consists of 16 residues. Under the authors' procedure: The authors estimated nucleated cell counts from reference gene primer amplification. Only in-frame clones appear in the TCRdb table, and some are missing; sequencing was by immunoSEQ multiplex PCR. That table gives V, J and clone size, and the DNA gave D and trimming. The sample consists of some 150,000 clones, around nine tenths of them appearing once.

This chain joins TRBV24-1 and TRBJ2-3, with 7 nucleotides matching TRBD2. Sequences were obtained from peripheral blood. This TCR was sampled from a man aged 60-69 years with active or convalescent COVID-19. CDR3 in amino acids: CATSDYRGVSTDTQYF. The DNA for the CDR3 is TGTGCCACCAGTGATTATCGGGGGGTTAGCACAGATACGCAGTATTTT.